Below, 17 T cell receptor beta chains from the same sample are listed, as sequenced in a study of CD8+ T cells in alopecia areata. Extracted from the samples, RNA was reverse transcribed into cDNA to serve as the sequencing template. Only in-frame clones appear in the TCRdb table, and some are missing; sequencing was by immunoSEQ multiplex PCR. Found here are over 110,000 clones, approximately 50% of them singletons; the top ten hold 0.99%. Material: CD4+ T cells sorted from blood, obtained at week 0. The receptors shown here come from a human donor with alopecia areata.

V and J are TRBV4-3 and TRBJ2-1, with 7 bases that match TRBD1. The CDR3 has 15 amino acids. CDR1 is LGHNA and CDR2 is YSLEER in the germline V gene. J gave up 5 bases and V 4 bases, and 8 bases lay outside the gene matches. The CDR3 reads CASSLLGTEDNEQFF. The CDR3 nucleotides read TGCGCCAGCAGCCTACTAGGGACAGAAGACAATGAGCAGTTCTTC.

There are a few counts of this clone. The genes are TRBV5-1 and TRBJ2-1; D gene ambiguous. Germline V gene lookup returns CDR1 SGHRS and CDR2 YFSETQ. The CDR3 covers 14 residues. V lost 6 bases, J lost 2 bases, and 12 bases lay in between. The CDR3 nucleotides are TGCGCCAGCAATGGTGGCCAAACCTACAATGAGCAGTTCTTC. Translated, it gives CASNGGQTYNEQFF.

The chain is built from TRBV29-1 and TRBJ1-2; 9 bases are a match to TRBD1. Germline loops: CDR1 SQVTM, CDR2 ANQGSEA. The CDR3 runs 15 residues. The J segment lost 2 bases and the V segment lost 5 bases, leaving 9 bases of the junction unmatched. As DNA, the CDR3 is TGCAGCGTTATTACAGGGGGCCAGTCAAACTATGGCTACACCTTC. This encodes CSVITGGQSNYGYTF.

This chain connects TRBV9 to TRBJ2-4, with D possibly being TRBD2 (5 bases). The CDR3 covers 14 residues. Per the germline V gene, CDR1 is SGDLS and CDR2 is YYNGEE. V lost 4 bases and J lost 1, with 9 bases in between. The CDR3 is CASSSGVAKNIQYF. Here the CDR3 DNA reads TGTGCCAGCAGCTCCGGGGTGGCCAAAAACATTCAGTACTTC.

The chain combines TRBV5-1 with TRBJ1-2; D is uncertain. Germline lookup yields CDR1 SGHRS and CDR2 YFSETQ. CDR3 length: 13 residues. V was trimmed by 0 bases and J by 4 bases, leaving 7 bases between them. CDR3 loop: CASSLEGSYGYTF. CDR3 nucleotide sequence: TGCGCCAGCAGCTTGGAGGGCTCCTATGGCTACACCTTC.

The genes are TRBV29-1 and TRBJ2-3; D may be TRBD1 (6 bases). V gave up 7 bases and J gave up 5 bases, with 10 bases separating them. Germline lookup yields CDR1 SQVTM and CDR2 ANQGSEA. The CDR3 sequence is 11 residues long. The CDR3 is CSDGQQDTQYF. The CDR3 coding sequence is TGCAGCGACGGACAGCAAGATACGCAGTATTTT.

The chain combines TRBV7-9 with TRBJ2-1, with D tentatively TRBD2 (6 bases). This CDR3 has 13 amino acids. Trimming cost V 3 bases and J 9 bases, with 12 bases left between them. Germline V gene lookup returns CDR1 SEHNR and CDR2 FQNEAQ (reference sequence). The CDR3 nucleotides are TGTGCCAGCAGCTTCTTGGGGGGAGGTGAGCAGTTCTTC. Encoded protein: CASSFLGGGEQFF.

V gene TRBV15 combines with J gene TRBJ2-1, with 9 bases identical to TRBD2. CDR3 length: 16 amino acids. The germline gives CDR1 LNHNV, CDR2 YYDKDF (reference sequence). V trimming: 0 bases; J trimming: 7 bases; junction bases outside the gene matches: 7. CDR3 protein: CATSRDPLAGRNEQFF. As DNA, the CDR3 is TGTGCCACCAGCAGAGATCCCCTAGCGGGAAGGAATGAGCAGTTCTTC. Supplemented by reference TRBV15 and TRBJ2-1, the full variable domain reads DAMVIQNPRYQVTQFGKPVTLSCSQTLNHNVMYWYQQKSSQAPKLLFHYYDKDFNNEADTPDNFQSRRPNTSFCFLDIRSPGLGDTAMYLCATSRDPLAGRNEQFFGPGTRLTVL.

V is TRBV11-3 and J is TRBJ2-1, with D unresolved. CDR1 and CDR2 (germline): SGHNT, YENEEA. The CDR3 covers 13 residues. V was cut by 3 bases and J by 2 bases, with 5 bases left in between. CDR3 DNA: TGTGCCAGCAGCTTTGGGCCCTACAATGAGCAGTTCTTC. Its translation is CASSFGPYNEQFF.

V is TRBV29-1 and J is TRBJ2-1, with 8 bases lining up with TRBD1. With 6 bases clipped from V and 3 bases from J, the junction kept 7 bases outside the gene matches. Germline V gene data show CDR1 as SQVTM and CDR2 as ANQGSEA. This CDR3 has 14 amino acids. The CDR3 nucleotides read TGCAGCGTGAGTTACAGGGGGGACTACAATGAGCAGTTCTTC. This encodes CSVSYRGDYNEQFF.

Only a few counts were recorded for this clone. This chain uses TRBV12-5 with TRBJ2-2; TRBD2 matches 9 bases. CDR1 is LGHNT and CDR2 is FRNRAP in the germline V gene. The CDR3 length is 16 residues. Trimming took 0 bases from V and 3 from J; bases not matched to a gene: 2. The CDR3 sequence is CASGLVLAGYTGELFF. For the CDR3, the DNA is TGTGCTAGTGGTTTGGTACTAGCGGGTTACACCGGGGAGCTGTTTTTT.

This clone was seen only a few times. The CDR3: CASSPANEQFF. Written as DNA, the CDR3 is TGTGCCAGCAGCCCCGCCAATGAGCAGTTCTTC. This sequence joins TRBV11-2 and TRBJ2-1, with D unclear. The germline gives CDR1 SGHAT, CDR2 FQNNGV. Trimming took 5 bases from V and 6 from J, leaving 5 bases between them. This CDR3 is built from 11 residues.

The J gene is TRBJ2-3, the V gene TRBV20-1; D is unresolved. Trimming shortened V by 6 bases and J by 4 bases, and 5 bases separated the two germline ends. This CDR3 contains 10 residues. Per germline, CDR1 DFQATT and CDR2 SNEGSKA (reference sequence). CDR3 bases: TGCAGTGCGGATTCAGATACGCAGTATTTT. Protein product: CSADSDTQYF.

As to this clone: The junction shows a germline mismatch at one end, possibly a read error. The DNA of the CDR3 is TGTGCCACCAGTAGAGCCCCACCAGATATGGGCTACACCTTC. Translating gives CATSRAPPDMGYTF. V gene TRBV15 combines with J gene TRBJ1-2; no reliable D call. CDR1 and CDR2 from the germline V gene are LNHNV and YYDKDF (reference sequence). This CDR3 has 14 amino acids.

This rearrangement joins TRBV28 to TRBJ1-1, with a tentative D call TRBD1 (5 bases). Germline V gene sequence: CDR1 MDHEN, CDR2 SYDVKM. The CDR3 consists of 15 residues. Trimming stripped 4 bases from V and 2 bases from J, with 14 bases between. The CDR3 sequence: CASSSSRQFNTEAFF. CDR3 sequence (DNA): TGTGCCAGCAGTTCCTCCCGACAGTTTAACACTGAAGCTTTCTTT.

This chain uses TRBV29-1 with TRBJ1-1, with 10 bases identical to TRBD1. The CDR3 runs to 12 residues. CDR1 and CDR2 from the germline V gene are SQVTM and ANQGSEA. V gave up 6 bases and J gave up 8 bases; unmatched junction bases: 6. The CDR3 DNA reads TGCAGCGTCCGACAGGGGGCGGGAGAAGCTTTCTTT. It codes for CSVRQGAGEAFF.

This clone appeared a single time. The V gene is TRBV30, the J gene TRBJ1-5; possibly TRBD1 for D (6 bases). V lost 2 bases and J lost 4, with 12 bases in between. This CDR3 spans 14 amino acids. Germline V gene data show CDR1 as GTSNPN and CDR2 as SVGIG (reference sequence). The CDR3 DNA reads TGTGCCTGGAGTACGGACAGCAAGAATCAGCCCCAGCATTTT. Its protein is CAWSTDSKNQPQHF. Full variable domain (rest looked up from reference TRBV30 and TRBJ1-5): SQTIHQWPATLVQPVGSPLSLECTVEGTSNPNLYWYRQAAGRGLQLLFYSVGIGQISSEVPQNLSASRPQDRQFILSSKKLLLSDSGFYLCAWSTDSKNQPQHFGDGTRLSIL.